These 10 T cell receptor beta chains came from one sample sequenced in a study of PD-1 blockade in classical Hodgkin lymphoma. Time point noted: newly diagnosed, previously untreated cHL patient sample. Purification of CD4+ T cells from thawed PBMCs was achieved by magnetic negative selection. Produced via immunoSEQ multiplex PCR; TCRdb's table is partial and in-frame only. The sample records some 28,000 clones, 89% being singletons. Input material: CD4+ T cells from blood. The origin of the receptors is a human donor with classical Hodgkin lymphoma.

This chain joins TRBV5-5 and TRBJ1-5; TRBD1 matches at 10 bases. The CDR3 consists of 14 residues. Germline values: CDR1 SGHKS, CDR2 YYEKEE (reference sequence). The V segment lost 4 bases and the J segment 6 bases; nucleotides outside the gene matches: 4. The CDR3 protein is CASSPTGGIQPQHF. CDR3 in DNA: TGTGCCAGCAGCCCGACAGGGGGCATTCAGCCCCAGCATTTT.

The chain uses TRBV4-1 and TRBJ1-6, with D unresolved. V gave up 5 bases and J gave up 7 bases, with 9 bases separating them. The CDR3 runs 13 residues. Germline-derived CDR1 and CDR2 are MGHRA and YSYEKL. The CDR3 sequence: CASSTQDNSPLHF. Written as DNA, the CDR3 is TGCGCCAGCAGCACCCAGGACAATTCACCCCTCCACTTT.

The genes are TRBV7-6 and TRBJ2-2; 9 bases align to TRBD2. Germline trimming cut 5 bases from V and 3 bases from J; bases unmatched to any gene: 7. CDR1 and CDR2 (germline): SGHVS, FNYEAQ. The length of the CDR3 is 16 residues. CDR3 amino acids: CASSPLAGVDTGELFF. CDR3 DNA: TGTGCCAGCAGCCCCTTAGCGGGAGTAGACACCGGGGAGCTGTTTTTT.

J is TRBJ1-2 and V is TRBV5-5; D gene unclear. Germline V gene data show CDR1 as SGHKS and CDR2 as YYEKEE (reference sequence). With 4 bases removed from V and 1 base from J, the gap between germline ends came to 2 bases. The CDR3 is 11 amino acids. Here the CDR3 DNA reads TGTGCCAGCAGCCATAACTATGGCTACACCTTC. It specifies CASSHNYGYTF.

The chain carries TRBV7-9 and TRBJ1-4, with D unclear. CDR3 size: 13 residues. Germline assignment: CDR1 SEHNR and CDR2 FQNEAQ (reference sequence). V lost 1 base to trimming and J lost 6 bases, with 6 bases between them. CDR3 nucleotide sequence: TGTGCCAGCAGCTTAGATCAGGATGAAAAACTGTTTTTT. Protein sequence: CASSLDQDEKLFF.

This rearrangement joins TRBV7-9 to TRBJ1-2; D is perhaps TRBD1 (5 bases). Trimming removed 5 bases from V and 4 bases from J, with 23 bases in between. Germline CDR1 reads SEHNR; CDR2 reads FQNEAQ (reference sequence). This CDR3 is built from 17 residues. CDR3 loop: CASSPTFSGYDSYGYTF. For the CDR3, the DNA is TGTGCCAGCAGCCCGACCTTTTCCGGGTACGACAGCTATGGCTACACCTTC.

A few counts support this clone. This chain connects TRBV7-3 to TRBJ1-2, with 7 nucleotides matching TRBD1. J gave up 6 bases and V 6 bases, and 7 bases lay outside the gene matches. The CDR3 sequence is 13 residues long. Germline CDR1 is SGHTA and CDR2 is FQGTGA. For the CDR3, the DNA is TGTGCCAGCAGTCTTCACAGGGGTGATGGCTACACCTTC. Translated, it gives CASSLHRGDGYTF.

This rearrangement joins TRBV5-4 to TRBJ2-7; maybe TRBD1 (5 bases). This CDR3 comprises 14 residues. V was cut by 0 bases and J by 2 bases, with 9 bases left in between. CDR1 SGHNT and CDR2 YYREEE come from the germline V gene (reference sequence). The CDR3 spells CASSLDRSPYEQYF. The CDR3 nucleotides read TGTGCCAGCAGCTTGGACAGGAGCCCCTACGAGCAGTACTTC.

The chain is built from TRBV7-2 and TRBJ2-2; the match to TRBD1 covers 7 bases. The junction had 3 bases not matched to a gene; V was cut back by 4 bases and J by 1 base. CDR1 SGHTA and CDR2 FQGNSA come from the germline V gene. This CDR3 is built from 15 residues. CDR3 DNA sequence: TGTGCCAGCAGCTCACAGGGGAAGAACACCGGGGAGCTGTTTTTT. Translated: CASSSQGKNTGELFF.

The CDR3 nucleotides are TGTGCCAGCGTGAAGCGACAGCCACCCGCAACTAATGAAAAACTGTTTTTT. Residues: CASVKRQPPATNEKLFF. V gene TRBV2 combines with J gene TRBJ1-4, with D possibly matching TRBD1 (5 bases). The length of the CDR3 is 17 residues. CDR1 and CDR2 (germline): SNHLY, FYNNEI. V was shortened by 8 bases and J by 0 bases, with 19 bases between the two germline ends.